This T cell receptor beta chain was captured in a study of T cell changes during pregnancy in multiple sclerosis. Assay used: immunoSEQ multiplex PCR; TCRdb lists only in-frame clones, some missing. The table has around 130,000 clones, about 95% seen once. The J segment lost 7 bases and the V segment lost 1 base, leaving 6 bases of the junction unmatched. Germline CDR1 and CDR2: MDHEN and SYDVKM. The CDR3 covers 16 residues. The V and J genes are TRBV28 and TRBJ1-4; TRBD1 aligns across 10 bases. This TCR was recovered from a female donor with multiple sclerosis, enrolled in a pregnancy study. The sample consisted of peripheral blood, taken after pregnancy. The chain's CDR3 is CASSLSADRGSEKLFF. The CDR3 DNA follows: TGTGCCAGCAGTTTATCGGCGGACAGGGGGAGTGAAAAACTGTTTTTT.